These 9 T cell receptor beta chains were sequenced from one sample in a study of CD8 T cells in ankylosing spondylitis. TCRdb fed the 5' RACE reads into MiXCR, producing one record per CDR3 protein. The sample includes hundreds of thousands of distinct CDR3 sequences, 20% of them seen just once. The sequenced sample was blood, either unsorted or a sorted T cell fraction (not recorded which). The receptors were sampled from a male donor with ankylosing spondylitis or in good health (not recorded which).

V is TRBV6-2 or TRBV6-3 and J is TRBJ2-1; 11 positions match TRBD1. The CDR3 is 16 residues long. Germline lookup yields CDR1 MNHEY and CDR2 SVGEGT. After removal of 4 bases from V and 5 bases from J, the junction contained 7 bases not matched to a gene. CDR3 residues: CASSSHRDRGNNEQFF. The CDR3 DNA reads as TGTGCCAGCAGTTCACACCGGGACAGGGGGAACAATGAGCAGTTCTTC.

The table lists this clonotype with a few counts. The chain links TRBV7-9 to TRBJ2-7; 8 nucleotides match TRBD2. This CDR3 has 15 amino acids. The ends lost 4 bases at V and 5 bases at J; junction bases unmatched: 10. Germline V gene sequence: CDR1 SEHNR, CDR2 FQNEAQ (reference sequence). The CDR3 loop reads CASSYRAGGIDEQYF. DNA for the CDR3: TGTGCCAGCAGCTACCGGGCGGGGGGTATCGACGAGCAGTACTTC.

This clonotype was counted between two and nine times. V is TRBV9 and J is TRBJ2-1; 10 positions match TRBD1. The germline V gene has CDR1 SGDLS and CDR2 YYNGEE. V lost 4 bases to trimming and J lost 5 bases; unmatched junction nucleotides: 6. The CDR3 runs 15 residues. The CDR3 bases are TGTGCCAGCAGCACAGGACAGGGGGTGGACAATGAGCAGTTCTTC. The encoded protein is CASSTGQGVDNEQFF.

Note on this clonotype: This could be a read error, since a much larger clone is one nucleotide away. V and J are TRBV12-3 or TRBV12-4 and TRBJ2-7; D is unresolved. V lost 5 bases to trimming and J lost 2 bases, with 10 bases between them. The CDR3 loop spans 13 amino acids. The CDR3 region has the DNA TGTGCCAGCAGTGACCGATACACCTACGAGCAGTACTTC. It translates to CASSDRYTYEQYF.

The CDR3 region is CASSNLGEGYEQYF. DNA of the CDR3: TGTGCCAGCAGTAACCTGGGGGAGGGGTACGAGCAGTACTTC. This chain uses TRBV25-1 with TRBJ2-7; 7 bases map to TRBD2. Germline loops: CDR1 MGHDK, CDR2 SYGVNS. The CDR3 contains 14 residues. The junction had 8 bases not matched to a gene; V was cut back by 5 bases and J by 4 bases.

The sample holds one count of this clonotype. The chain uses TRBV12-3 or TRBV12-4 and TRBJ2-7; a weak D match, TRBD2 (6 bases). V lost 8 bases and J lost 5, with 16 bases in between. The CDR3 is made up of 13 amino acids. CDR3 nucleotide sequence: TGTGCCAGCGGGGACTCAGTTTCCCACGAGCAGTACTTC. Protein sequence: CASGDSVSHEQYF.

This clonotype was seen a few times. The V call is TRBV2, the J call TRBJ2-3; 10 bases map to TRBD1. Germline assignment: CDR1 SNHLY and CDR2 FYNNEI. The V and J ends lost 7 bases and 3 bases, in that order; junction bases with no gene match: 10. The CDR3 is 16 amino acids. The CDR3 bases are TGTGCCAGCACCGTTACGCCGGGACAGGGGACAGATACGCAGTATTTT. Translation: CASTVTPGQGTDTQYF. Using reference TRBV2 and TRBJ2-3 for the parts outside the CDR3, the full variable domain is EPEVTQTPSHQVTQMGQEVILRCVPISNHLYFYWYRQILGQKVEFLVSFYNNEISEKSEIFDDQFSVERPDGSNFTLKIRSTKLEDSAMYFCASTVTPGQGTDTQYFGPGTRLTVL.

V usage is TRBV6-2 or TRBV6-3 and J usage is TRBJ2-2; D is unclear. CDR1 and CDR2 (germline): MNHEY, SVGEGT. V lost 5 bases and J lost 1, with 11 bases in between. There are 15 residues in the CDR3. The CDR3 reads CASSGELLNTGELFF. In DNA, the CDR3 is TGTGCCAGCAGTGGTGAACTCTTGAACACCGGGGAGCTGTTTTTT.

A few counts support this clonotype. CDR3 sequence: CASSYPVYNEQFF. The CDR3 coding sequence is TGTGCCAGCAGTTATCCTGTTTACAATGAGCAGTTCTTC. This chain connects TRBV12-3 or TRBV12-4 to TRBJ2-1; unclear D gene. The V end lost 4 bases, the J end lost 4 bases, and 8 bases lay between the germline ends. The CDR3 consists of 13 residues.